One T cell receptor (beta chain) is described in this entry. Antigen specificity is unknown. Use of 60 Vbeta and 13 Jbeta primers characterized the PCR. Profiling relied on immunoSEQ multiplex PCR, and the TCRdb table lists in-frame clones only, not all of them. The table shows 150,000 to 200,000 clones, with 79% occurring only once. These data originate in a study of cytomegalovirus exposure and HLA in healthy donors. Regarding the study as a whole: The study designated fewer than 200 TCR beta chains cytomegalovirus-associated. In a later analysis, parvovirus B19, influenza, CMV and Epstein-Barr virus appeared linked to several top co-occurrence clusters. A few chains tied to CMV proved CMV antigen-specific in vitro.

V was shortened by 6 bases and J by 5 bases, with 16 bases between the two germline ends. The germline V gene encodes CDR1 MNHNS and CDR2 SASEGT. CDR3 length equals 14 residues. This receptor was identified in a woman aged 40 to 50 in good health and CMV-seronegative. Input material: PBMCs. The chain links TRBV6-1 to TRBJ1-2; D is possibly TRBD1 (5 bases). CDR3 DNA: TGTGCCAGCAGCCAAGCCCCGGGGGGTTATGGCTACACCTTC. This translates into CASSQAPGGYGYTF.